These T cell receptor beta chains were read from a single sample in a study of patients and donors after allogeneic stem cell transplantation. TCRdb analysed the RT-PCR reads with MiXCR anew, one entry per CDR3 protein. Of 920,000 or so distinct CDR3 sequences listed, about 20% were seen once; the top ten hold roughly 6%. The sample taken for sequencing was blood, either unsorted or a sorted T cell fraction (not recorded which). The receptor set was obtained from a human donor who was either an allogeneic HSCT recipient or a stem cell or donor lymphocyte infusion donor (not recorded which). It is not recorded whose cells these are; they may come from a transplant donor. Both conserved end residues are part of each CDR3. A D gene is named only where the DNA matches it firmly. Clone sizes are given selectively: once, few, many, or a class where the clone is expanded.

few,TRBJ2-1,TRBV15,TRBD2,TGTGCCACCAGCCGCAATAGCGGGGGGGCGGGGAATGAGCAGTTCTTC,CATSRNSGGAGNEQFF
many,TRBJ2-1,TRBV29-1,TRBD2,TGCAGCGTCGCGGCCGGGACTAGCGGCTACAATGAGCAGTTCTTC,CSVAAGTSGYNEQFF
NA,TRBJ1-3,TRBV5-1,NA,TGCGCCAGCAGCTTGGATCCAGGGGTTTTAAACACCATATATTTT,CASSLDPGVLNTIYF
few,TRBJ1-5,TRBV20-1,NA,TGCAGTGCTAGCGAAGACAGGTTAAATCAGCCCCAGCATTTT,CSASEDRLNQPQHF
few,TRBJ1-2,TRBV5-5,TRBD1,TGTGCCAGCAGGCTGGGGGACAGGGCGGGCTATGGCTACACCTTC,CASRLGDRAGYGYTF
NA,TRBJ1-6,TRBV9,NA,TGTGCCAGCAGCGTAGGGACGGCAAATTCACCCCTCCACTTT,CASSVGTANSPLHF
NA,TRBJ2-1,TRBV7-9,NA,TGTGCCAGCAGCTCTCCTAGCGCGAGCTCCTACAATGAGCAGTTCTTC,CASSSPSASSYNEQFF
once,TRBJ2-7,TRBV5-1,NA,TGCGCCAGCAGCTTCTCGGCAGGGCTCGAGCAGTACTTC,CASSFSAGLEQYF
few,TRBJ2-1,TRBV20-1,NA,TGCAGTGCTAGAGAATGGGGCCCCCTGCCTAATGAGCAGTTCTTC,CSAREWGPLPNEQFF
many,TRBJ2-1,TRBV24-1,NA,TGTGCCACCAGTGCCCTGGGGCAGGGCGGGTACAATGAGCAGTTCTTC,CATSALGQGGYNEQFF
few,TRBJ1-1,TRBV29-1,NA,TGCAGCGTGGACAGAGGTTATAACACTGAAGCTTTCTTT,CSVDRGYNTEAFF
NA,TRBJ2-2,TRBV12-3/TRBV12-4,TRBD2,TGTGCCAGCAGTCTGACTAGCGGGGGGGGTTTGACCGGGGAGCTGTTTTTT,CASSLTSGGGLTGELFF
many,TRBJ2-7,TRBV20-1,TRBD1,TGCAGTGCTGGCGGGACAGGGGGGTACGAGCAGTACTTC,CSAGGTGGYEQYF
few,TRBJ1-2,TRBV7-2,NA,TGTGCCAGCAGCTTAGTCGTACAGAGCTATGGCTACACCTTC,CASSLVVQSYGYTF
few,TRBJ1-6,TRBV9,NA,TGTGCCAGCAGCGCCCAAACGTACCCCGCTGGTAATTCACCCCTCCACTTT,CASSAQTYPAGNSPLHF
few,TRBJ1-2,TRBV6-2/TRBV6-3,NA,TGTGCCAGCAGTTACCTCTCAGCCAATGGCTACACCTTC,CASSYLSANGYTF
NA,TRBJ1-1,TRBV20-1,NA,TGCAGTGCTAGATCTGAGGACGGAGGGCACACTGAAGCTTTCTTT,CSARSEDGGHTEAFF
few,TRBJ2-7,TRBV27,NA,TGTGCCAGCAGTTTAGGCGGGGAGTCCGAGCAGTACTTC,CASSLGGESEQYF
NA,TRBJ1-1,TRBV7-9,NA,TGTGCCAGCTTCGGGACACCGAACACTGAAGCTTTCTTT,CASFGTPNTEAFF
few,TRBJ2-2,TRBV4-3,NA,TGCGCCAGCAGCCAAGTTCGGACAGTGAACACCGGGGAGCTGTTTTTT,CASSQVRTVNTGELFF
NA,TRBJ1-2,TRBV6-1,NA,TGTGCCAGCAGACCTTTACAGGCTACTAACTATGGCTACACCTTC,CASRPLQATNYGYTF
NA,TRBJ2-7,TRBV6-2/TRBV6-3,NA,TGTGCCAGCAGTTACTCGTGGGAGCAGTACTTC,CASSYSWEQYF
few,TRBJ2-1,TRBV12-3/TRBV12-4,TRBD2,TGTGCCAGCAGTCCTCGGACTAGCGGGTACAACAATGAGCAGTTCTTC,CASSPRTSGYNNEQFF
NA,TRBJ1-2,TRBV12-3/TRBV12-4,NA,TGTGCCAGCAGCACCACAGGGCCTGACTATGGCTACACCTTC,CASSTTGPDYGYTF
few,TRBJ2-2,TRBV4-2,NA,TGTGCCAGCAGCCAAGATGTGGGAGCGAACACCGGGGAGCTGTTTTTT,CASSQDVGANTGELFF
many,TRBJ2-1,TRBV7-2,NA,TGTGCCAGCAGCTTAAGTATTGAGCAGTTCTTC,CASSLSIEQFF
many,TRBJ2-2,TRBV12-3/TRBV12-4,NA,TGTGCCAGCACCCGTCCCTCGGGCGGAAGCACCGGGGAGCTGTTTTTT,CASTRPSGGSTGELFF
many,TRBJ2-5,TRBV12-3/TRBV12-4,TRBD1,TGTGCCAGCTCCGGACAGGGCGAGACCCAGTACTTC,CASSGQGETQYF
few,TRBJ2-5,TRBV18,NA,TGTGCCAGCTCACCATCGGCAGACCGAGAGACCCAGTACTTC,CASSPSADRETQYF
NA,TRBJ2-7,TRBV4-2,NA,TGTGCCAGCAGCCAAGTCCATATCGGCGAGCAGTACTTC,CASSQVHIGEQYF
NA,TRBJ2-1,TRBV7-2,NA,TGTGCCAGCAGCTTAGAGAGTGGCGGCAGGGCTGAGCAGTTCTTC,CASSLESGGRAEQFF
few,TRBJ2-7,TRBV4-3,NA,TGCGCCAGCAGCCAGTCTACAGGGACCGACGAGCAGTACTTC,CASSQSTGTDEQYF
few,TRBJ2-3,TRBV11-2,TRBD1,TGTGCCAGCAGCCCGGACAGGGTCATTGGAGATACGCAGTATTTT,CASSPDRVIGDTQYF
NA,TRBJ2-7,TRBV12-3/TRBV12-4,TRBD1,TGTGCCAGCAGTTTGGGGAAAGGGGGCGCCGAGCAGTACTTC,CASSLGKGGAEQYF
few,TRBJ2-3,TRBV4-2,TRBD2,TGTGCCAGCAGCCAAGAAGAGGGTAGCGGGGGCACAGATACGCAGTATTTT,CASSQEEGSGGTDTQYF
few,TRBJ2-1,TRBV3-1,TRBD1,TGTGCCAGCAGCCAAGTTCTCCGAGACAGGGCCTACAATGAGCAGTTCTTC,CASSQVLRDRAYNEQFF
many,TRBJ2-1,TRBV5-1,TRBD2,TGCGCCAGCAGCGTACTAGCGGGAGAGTACAATGAGCAGTTCTTC,CASSVLAGEYNEQFF
few,TRBJ2-3,TRBV12-3/TRBV12-4,TRBD1,TGTGCCAGCAGGTTCCGGGCCCAGGGGGAGTATACGCAGTATTTT,CASRFRAQGEYTQYF
few,TRBJ2-2,TRBV21-1,NA,TGTGCCAGCAGCAAAGAGGGACTAGCGGGAGTTCGGACCGGGGAGCTGTTTTTT,CASSKEGLAGVRTGELFF
many,TRBJ1-2,TRBV12-3/TRBV12-4,NA,TGTGCCAGCAGTTCTCACAGCTATGGCTACACCTTC,CASSSHSYGYTF
NA,TRBJ2-2,TRBV6-1,TRBD2,TGTGCCAGCAGTCGCTTCCCTGGACTAGCGGGTACCGGGGAGCTGTTTTTT,CASSRFPGLAGTGELFF
few,TRBJ2-7,TRBV12-3/TRBV12-4,NA,TGTGCCAGCGGTACGACAGACACCTACGAGCAGTACTTC,CASGTTDTYEQYF
many,TRBJ2-2,TRBV15,NA,TGTGCCACCAGCAGAAACAGCGTCAGGGACACCGGGGAGCTGTTTTTT,CATSRNSVRDTGELFF
NA,TRBJ1-2,TRBV12-3/TRBV12-4,NA,TGTGCCAGCAGGCCTTCGCAGGGTCACTATGGCTACACCTTC,CASRPSQGHYGYTF
few,TRBJ1-6,TRBV27,NA,TGTGCCAGCAGTTTTAAGTCGTCATCACCCCTCCACTTT,CASSFKSSSPLHF
NA,TRBJ2-3,TRBV3-1,TRBD2,TGTGCCAGCAGCCAAGGGACTAGCCCCACAGATACGCAGTATTTT,CASSQGTSPTDTQYF
NA,TRBJ1-1,TRBV29-1,TRBD1,TGCAGCGTAACTCTGAGGACAGGGGACACTGAAGCTTTCTTT,CSVTLRTGDTEAFF